This record looks at one T cell receptor beta chain sequence and its context. Its antigen is unknown. PCR involved 60 Vbeta and 13 Jbeta primers. This table comes from immunoSEQ multiplex PCR, and its TCRdb copy is limited to in-frame clones, with some not included. The sample yields roughly 160,000 clones, 70% to 85% seen once. The CDR3 is made up of 14 amino acids. The V segment lost 7 bases and the J segment 4 bases; nucleotides outside the gene matches: 7. From germline, CDR1 is MNHNS and CDR2 SASEGT. This record belongs to a study of cytomegalovirus exposure and HLA in healthy donors. The study's findings and limits: In a later analysis, donors in an Asian-associated ancestry cluster reportedly had fewer N-insertions in productive TCRs than the cohort mean. A later look showed TCR association rates differing by HLA locus, highest for DRB1 and lowest for HLA-C. Later analysis identified a missense DCLRE1C variant that was linked to TCR beta V- and J-gene trimming. Later analysis indicated greater clonal expansion among HLA-associated TCR beta chains than among equally common other chains.

The receptor comes from a man in his thirties or forties in good health and CMV-seropositive. What was sequenced was PBMCs. The chain joins TRBV6-1 to TRBJ1-5; 7 bases are shared with TRBD1. CDR3 in DNA: TGTGCCAGCACTGACAGGGTAGGGAATCAGCCCCAGCATTTT. This encodes CASTDRVGNQPQHF.